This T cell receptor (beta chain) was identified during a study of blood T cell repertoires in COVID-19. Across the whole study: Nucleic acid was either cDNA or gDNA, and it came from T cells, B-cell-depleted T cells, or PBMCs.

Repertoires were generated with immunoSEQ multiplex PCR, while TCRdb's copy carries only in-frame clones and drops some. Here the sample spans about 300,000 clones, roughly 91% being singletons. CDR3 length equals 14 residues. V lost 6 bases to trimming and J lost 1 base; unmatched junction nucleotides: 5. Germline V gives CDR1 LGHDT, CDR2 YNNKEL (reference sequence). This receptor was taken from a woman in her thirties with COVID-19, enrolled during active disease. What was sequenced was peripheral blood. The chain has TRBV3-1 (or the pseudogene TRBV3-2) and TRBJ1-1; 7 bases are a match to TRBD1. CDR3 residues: CASSLGQTNTEAFF. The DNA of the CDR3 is TGTGCCAGCAGTTTGGGACAGACGAACACTGAAGCTTTCTTT.